A single sample is the source of the 10 T cell receptor beta chains below, sequenced in a study of molecular identifiers for immune sequencing clone quantification. TCRdb fed the PCR reads into MiXCR, producing one record per CDR3 protein. This table has 400,000 to 600,000 distinct CDR3 sequences, over 20% appearing once. The sequenced material came from naive CD8+ T cells from blood, with Jurkat cell RNA spiked in. Subset described: FACS-sorted CD8+CD4-CCR7+CD45RA+ naive T cells. These receptors originate from a human donor in good health. Some libraries in this study had Jurkat cell RNA spiked in.

This clonotype showed up just a few times. The chain has TRBV12-3 or TRBV12-4 and TRBJ2-5; maybe TRBD2 (5 bases). V lost 2 bases, J lost 3 bases, and 10 bases lay in between. This CDR3 has 14 amino acids. The CDR3 region is CASSLRTGKETQYF. The CDR3 coding sequence is TGTGCCAGCAGTTTAAGGACGGGAAAAGAGACCCAGTACTTC.

V usage is TRBV20-1 and J usage is TRBJ2-7; 10 bases are shared with TRBD2. Germline V CDR1 and CDR2: DFQATT, SNEGSKA (reference sequence). V trimming: 3 bases; J trimming: 2 bases; junction bases outside the gene matches: 4. The CDR3 is 14 amino acids. CDR3: CSARGTSAAYEQYF. The CDR3 nucleotides read TGCAGTGCTAGGGGGACTAGCGCCGCCTACGAGCAGTACTTC.

Concerning this clonotype: Given a much more abundant clone one base away, this may be a read error. The rearrangement uses TRBV25-1 and TRBJ2-7, with no clear D. CDR1 and CDR2 from the germline V gene are MGHDK and SYGVNS. V was pared by 3 bases and J by 3 bases, with 6 bases between. The CDR3 consists of 12 residues. The CDR3 protein is CASSDAVYEQYF. The CDR3 nucleotides read TGTGCCAGCAGTGACGCAGTCTACGAGCAGTACTTC.

Notes on this clonotype: A much larger clonotype is one base distant, so this may be a read error. J is TRBJ1-5 and V is TRBV25-1; D uncertain. The germline V gene encodes CDR1 MGHDK and CDR2 SYGVNS. This CDR3 region has 14 residues. Trimming removed 9 bases at V and 2 bases at J, with 14 bases between. The CDR3 sequence: CARSTRMGNQPQHF. As DNA, the CDR3 is TGTGCCAGATCGACACGAATGGGCAATCAGCCCCAGCATTTT.

This sequence joins TRBV4-3 and TRBJ1-6; D is ambiguous. With 3 bases removed from V and 9 bases from J, the gap between germline ends came to 15 bases. The CDR3 sequence is 15 residues long. Germline CDR1 is LGHNA and CDR2 is YSLEER. The DNA of the CDR3 is TGCGCCAGCAGCCATAAGCGGCACAAGGGTTCACCCCTCCACTTT. It yields the protein CASSHKRHKGSPLHF.

This clonotype was recorded many times. V gene TRBV2 combines with J gene TRBJ2-1, with 10 nucleotides matching TRBD2. Germline CDR1 SNHLY, CDR2 FYNNEI. The junction had 4 bases not matched to a gene; V was cut back by 6 bases and J by 8 bases. This CDR3 spans 13 amino acids. In DNA form, the CDR3 reads TGTGCCAGCAGCACTAGCGGGACAGATGAGCAGTTCTTC. Protein: CASSTSGTDEQFF. The full variable domain, rest sourced from reference TRBV2 and TRBJ2-1, is EPEVTQTPSHQVTQMGQEVILRCVPISNHLYFYWYRQILGQKVEFLVSFYNNEISEKSEIFDDQFSVERPDGSNFTLKIRSTKLEDSAMYFCASSTSGTDEQFFGPGTRLTVL.

The chain is built from TRBV21-1 and TRBJ1-4. TRBV21-1 constitutes a pseudogene. The CDR3 is 15 amino acids. The CDR3 region is CASSNPKATNEKLFF. The CDR3 DNA is TGTGCCAGCAGCAATCCTAAAGCAACTAATGAAAAACTGTTTTTT.

The sample holds many counts of this clonotype. This chain connects TRBV6-2 or TRBV6-3 to TRBJ2-2; unclear D gene. The ends were cut back, 10 bases at V and 4 bases at J, with 13 bases in the middle. Germline V lookup: CDR1 MNHEY, CDR2 SVGEGT. The CDR3 loop spans 13 amino acids. The CDR3 DNA sequence: TGTGCCATCGCGGATACCGGCACCGGGGAGCTGTTTTTT. It is translated as CAIADTGTGELFF.

The V call is TRBV7-9, the J call TRBJ2-7, with TRBD1 as a possible D gene (6 bases). This CDR3 comprises 15 residues. Germline loops: CDR1 SEHNR, CDR2 FQNEAQ (reference sequence). V lost 5 bases, J lost 1 base, and 15 bases lay in between. CDR3 region: CASSTEGDRSYEQYF. For the CDR3, the DNA is TGTGCCAGCAGCACAGAGGGGGACCGTTCCTACGAGCAGTACTTC.

The J gene is TRBJ2-7, the V gene TRBV20-1; no clear D. Germline loops: CDR1 DFQATT, CDR2 SNEGSKA (reference sequence). V shed 0 bases and J shed 2 bases, with 11 bases lying between them. This CDR3 region has 14 residues. CDR3 amino acids: CSARDRGNPYEQYF. CDR3 nucleotides: TGCAGTGCTAGAGATCGTGGCAATCCCTACGAGCAGTACTTC.